These 10 T cell receptor beta chains originate from one sample sequenced in a study of blood T cell repertoires in COVID-19. The method was immunoSEQ multiplex PCR; TCRdb's version includes in-frame clones alone and lacks a portion of them. The sample consists of roughly 250,000 clones, 86% of them appearing once. Input material: PBMCs or T cells enriched from blood (not recorded which). Receptors originate from a woman between 40 and 50 years old with acute COVID-19.

The rearrangement links TRBV7-2 to TRBJ1-2; maybe TRBD1 (6 bases). Trimming stripped 3 bases from V and 7 bases from J, with 21 bases between. Germline CDR1 SGHTA, CDR2 FQGNSA. The CDR3 has 16 amino acids. CDR3 region: CASSFPPVQQGGGYTF. For the CDR3, the DNA is TGTGCCAGCAGCTTCCCTCCAGTCCAACAGGGTGGTGGCTACACCTTC.

CDR3 in amino acids: CASSEQWGTGGSGNTIYF. The DNA of the CDR3 is TGTGCCAGCAGTGAACAGTGGGGGACAGGGGGTTCTGGAAACACCATATATTTT. The rearrangement joins TRBV6-1 to TRBJ1-3; 11 positions match TRBD1. Germline values: CDR1 MNHNS, CDR2 SASEGT. The V gene end was trimmed by 2 bases and the J gene end by 1 base; junction bases not matched to a gene: 7. CDR3 length: 18 amino acids.

The rearrangement joins TRBV21-1 to TRBJ1-1; TRBD1, as called in the table, went unchecked against the DNA. TRBV21-1 is reported as a pseudogene. The CDR3 is made up of 16 amino acids. The CDR3 spells CASSDLQGERDTEAFF. CDR3 nucleotides: TGTGCCAGCAGCGATTTACAGGGCGAAAGGGACACTGAAGCTTTCTTT.

In regard to this clone: Other DNA sequences in the sample encode the same CDR3. The chain carries TRBV14 and TRBJ2-7; 14 bases are a match to TRBD2. Germline V gene sequence: CDR1 SGHDN, CDR2 FVKESK. Trimming removed 4 bases from V and 3 bases from J; junction bases left unmatched: 5. There are 16 residues in the CDR3. CDR3 in amino acids: CASSPPGLAGDYEQYF. The DNA for the CDR3 is TGTGCCAGCAGCCCCCCGGGACTAGCGGGAGACTACGAGCAGTACTTC.

The V and J genes are TRBV6-5 and TRBJ2-2, with TRBD2 matching 7 bases. Germline V CDR1 and CDR2: MNHEY, SVGAGI. The CDR3 is 16 residues long. J gave up 2 bases and V 3 bases, and 6 bases lay outside the gene matches. For the CDR3, the DNA is TGTGCCAGCAGTTATAACGGACTAGGCAACACCGGGGAGCTGTTTTTT. This encodes CASSYNGLGNTGELFF.

The CDR3 spells CASTRGLAGGLYNEQFF. The CDR3 DNA sequence: TGTGCCAGTACCCGGGGACTAGCGGGAGGGCTCTACAATGAGCAGTTCTTC. This chain uses TRBV19 with TRBJ2-1; 16 bases are shared with TRBD2. V trimming: 7 bases; J trimming: 3 bases; junction bases outside the gene matches: 6. The CDR3 is 17 residues long. Germline values: CDR1 LNHDA, CDR2 SQIVND (reference sequence).

V and J are TRBV19 and TRBJ1-1; TRBD1 agrees at 8 bases. The germline V gene has CDR1 LNHDA and CDR2 SQIVND (reference sequence). The CDR3 runs to 15 residues. V was pared by 4 bases and J by 6 bases, with 10 bases of the junction left unmatched. CDR3: CASSTQTGERSEAFF. As DNA, the CDR3 is TGTGCCAGTAGTACTCAGACAGGGGAGCGGTCTGAAGCTTTCTTT.

This chain uses TRBV11-3 with TRBJ1-2; no clear D. The germline gives CDR1 SGHNT, CDR2 YENEEA. Trimming took off 5 bases at V and 5 bases at J, with 12 bases between the two ends. This CDR3 is built from 13 residues. For the CDR3, the DNA is TGTGCCAGCAGCCGAGCGCCCGAGTATGGCTACACCTTC. It is translated as CASSRAPEYGYTF.

The chain uses TRBV11-2 and TRBJ2-5, with D possibly matching TRBD2 (5 bases). CDR1 and CDR2 (germline): SGHAT, FQNNGV. V dropped 0 bases and J dropped 1 base, with 9 bases sitting between them. The CDR3 is 15 residues long. The CDR3 sequence is CASSLELAVQETQYF. The CDR3 region has the DNA TGTGCCAGCAGCTTAGAGCTAGCTGTCCAAGAGACCCAGTACTTC.

The CDR3 nucleotides are TGTGCCAGCAGTTACGGGCGGGATACCTACGAGCAGTACTTC. This encodes CASSYGRDTYEQYF. This sequence joins TRBV6-5 and TRBJ2-7; weak D call: TRBD2 (6 bases). Between the trimmed V and J ends, which lost 2 bases and 2 bases, there was a span of 10 bases. This CDR3 region has 14 residues. Germline CDR1 MNHEY, CDR2 SVGAGI.